This T cell receptor beta chain was retrieved from a study of cytomegalovirus exposure and HLA in healthy donors. Broader study findings: Roughly uniform sequencing depth across donors was assumed, possibly incorrectly.

Both 60 Vbeta primers and 13 Jbeta primers went into the PCR. The repertoire was sequenced with immunoSEQ multiplex PCR; TCRdb's copy has only in-frame clones and lacks some. The profile covers 270,000 or so clones, with roughly 89% appearing a single time and roughly 4% taken by the ten largest. On this clone: Its antigen is as yet unknown.

With V trimmed by 8 bases and J by 2 bases, 5 bases remained unmatched. Germline CDR1 and CDR2: MNHNS and SASEGT. The CDR3 contains 13 residues. This clonotype originated in a man aged 35 to 55 in good health and CMV-seropositive. The chain links TRBV6-1 to TRBJ1-1, with 7 bases matching TRBD1. Sequencing was performed on PBMCs. The CDR3 loop is CASARDRNTEAFF. The CDR3 DNA reads TGTGCCAGCGCCCGGGACAGAAACACTGAAGCTTTCTTT.